These 7 T cell receptor beta chains originate from one sample sequenced in a study of blood T cell repertoires in COVID-19. Generated by immunoSEQ multiplex PCR, the TCRdb table keeps only in-frame clones and is missing some. The sample consists of 300,000 or so clones, about 86% of them appearing once. Material for sequencing was PBMCs or T cells enriched from blood (not recorded which). These receptor sequences come from a woman aged 35 to 49 with acute COVID-19.

The chain recombines TRBV6-1 with TRBJ1-2, with 7 positions matching TRBD1. Germline assignment: CDR1 MNHNS and CDR2 SASEGT. With V trimmed by 3 bases and J by 4 bases, 2 bases remained unmatched. The CDR3 runs 13 residues. The CDR3 loop is CASSEGQFYGYTF. CDR3 sequence (DNA): TGTGCCAGCAGTGAGGGACAGTTCTATGGCTACACCTTC.

This clone occurred once. This chain links TRBV7-2 with TRBJ2-7; 12 bases fit TRBD2. The CDR3 has 14 residues. Looked up from germline, CDR1 is SGHTA and CDR2 is FQGNSA. V was clipped by 7 bases and J by 4 bases; unmatched bases: 5. The CDR3 spells CASTPTSGSYEQYF. CDR3 DNA: TGTGCCAGCACCCCGACTAGCGGGAGTTACGAGCAGTACTTC.

The V call is TRBV19, the J call TRBJ2-7, with 7 bases lining up with TRBD1. The CDR3 spans 13 residues. The germline V gene encodes CDR1 LNHDA and CDR2 SQIVND (reference sequence). V trimming: 8 bases; J trimming: 1 base; junction bases outside the gene matches: 5. CDR3 bases: TGTGCCAGTCGAGAGACAGGGTCCTACGAGCAGTACTTC. This translates into CASRETGSYEQYF.

The V call is TRBV9, the J call TRBJ1-2; 7 positions match TRBD1. The CDR3 is made up of 16 amino acids. After removal of 0 bases from V and 2 bases from J, the junction contained 7 bases not matched to a gene. Germline values: CDR1 SGDLS, CDR2 YYNGEE. The CDR3 DNA reads as TGTGCCAGCAGCGTAGCAGGGCAGGGGGTAAACTATGGCTACACCTTC. It yields the protein CASSVAGQGVNYGYTF.

The genes are TRBV7-2 and TRBJ1-3; D might be TRBD1 (5 bases). Trimming left V 1 base short and J 0 bases short, with 7 bases between. Germline V gene data show CDR1 as SGHTA and CDR2 as FQGNSA. The CDR3 loop spans 15 amino acids. CDR3 sequence reads: CASSLVRDSGNTIYF. CDR3 DNA: TGTGCCAGCAGCTTAGTCAGGGACTCTGGAAACACCATATATTTT.

This chain uses TRBV5-1 with TRBJ2-7; a possible D gene is TRBD1 (6 bases). The CDR3 covers 13 residues. Germline CDR1 and CDR2: SGHRS and YFSETQ. The ends were cut back, 4 bases at V and 7 bases at J, with 15 bases in the middle. The CDR3 sequence is CASSPDSLMEQYF. CDR3 nucleotides: TGCGCCAGCAGCCCGGACAGTCTAATGGAGCAGTACTTC.

This sequence joins TRBV6-5 and TRBJ1-2; D gene ambiguous. CDR1 and CDR2 from the germline V gene are MNHEY and SVGAGI. This CDR3 spans 14 amino acids. The germline V and J ends were trimmed by 0 bases and 0 bases, with 5 bases remaining between them. CDR3 amino acids: CASSYSRPNYGYTF. The CDR3 DNA sequence: TGTGCCAGCAGTTACTCGAGGCCTAACTATGGCTACACCTTC.